A single sample is the source of the 27 T cell receptor beta chains below, sequenced in a study of blood T cell repertoires in COVID-19 (dated by TCRdb to between 2020 and 2021). Libraries were constructed by the immunoSEQ multiplex PCR assay. Entries here come from immuneACCESS through TCRdb and include only in-frame sequences with V and J called. Some clones fail to appear in such tables; in the studies checked, an unresolved V gene covers under half of the shortfall, and the cause of the remainder is unknown. The sample table shows 200,000 to 300,000 clones, and around four fifths are seen once. Of the sample, around 6.4% is held by the ten largest clones. Sequencing used peripheral blood. These receptors all come from a woman aged 55-70 years with active or convalescent COVID-19.

The CDR3 DNA reads TGTGCCAGCAGCGTAGCGACTAGCGGTCACAATGAGCAGTTCTTC. It translates to CASSVATSGHNEQFF. V usage is TRBV9 and J usage is TRBJ2-1, with TRBD2 matching 9 bases. Germline-derived CDR1 and CDR2 are SGDLS and YYNGEE. This CDR3 has 15 amino acids. The J segment lost 5 bases and the V segment lost 0 bases, leaving 3 bases of the junction unmatched.

This chain joins TRBV3-1 (or the pseudogene TRBV3-2) and TRBJ1-1; 7 bases fit TRBD1. Germline lookup yields CDR1 LGHDT and CDR2 YNNKEL (reference sequence). J was trimmed by 1 base and V by 6 bases; bases with no gene match: 5. CDR3 length equals 14 residues. The CDR3 DNA sequence: TGTGCCAGCAGTTTCGGGACAGAGAACACTGAAGCTTTCTTT. This encodes CASSFGTENTEAFF.

This chain uses TRBV11-2 with TRBJ2-7; 8 bases line up with TRBD2. This CDR3 contains 15 residues. Germline loops: CDR1 SGHAT, CDR2 FQNNGV. The ends lost 8 bases at V and 3 bases at J; junction bases unmatched: 12. The CDR3 nucleotides read TGTGCCAGCTCCGACCCCCCAGGGACTAGCTACGAGCAGTACTTC. Protein: CASSDPPGTSYEQYF.

The chain uses TRBV28 and TRBJ1-2, with D possibly TRBD1 on 6 matching bases. Deletions cut 5 bases from V and 0 bases from J, with 10 bases between. The germline V gene encodes CDR1 MDHEN and CDR2 SYDVKM. The CDR3 totals 14 residues. The CDR3 DNA sequence: TGTGCCAGCAGTATCACAGGGACTAACTATGGCTACACCTTC. It is translated as CASSITGTNYGYTF.

The rearrangement links TRBV18 to TRBJ2-2; no reliable D call. The V gene's germline CDR1 is KGHSH and CDR2 LQKENI. This CDR3 contains 14 residues. V was shortened by 6 bases and J by 0 bases, with 8 bases between the two germline ends. CDR3 bases: TGTGCCAGCTCGGCCCTCGCGAACACCGGGGAGCTGTTTTTT. Translation: CASSALANTGELFF.

The chain links TRBV11-2 to TRBJ2-2; D is ambiguous. Between the trimmed V and J ends, which lost 2 bases and 7 bases, there was a span of 8 bases. The CDR3 extends over 13 amino acids. The germline CDR1 and CDR2 sequences are SGHAT and FQNNGV. In nucleotides, the CDR3 is TGTGCCAGCAGCTTACGGGTGGTCGGGGAGCTGTTTTTT. It encodes CASSLRVVGELFF.

The V call is TRBV11-2, the J call TRBJ1-1, with unresolved D. Trimming pared 1 base from V and 5 bases from J, leaving 14 bases between. This CDR3 is 15 amino acids long. Germline V gene lookup returns CDR1 SGHAT and CDR2 FQNNGV. The CDR3 region is CASSLVPGFGTEAFF. CDR3 DNA: TGTGCCAGCAGCTTAGTTCCGGGATTCGGGACTGAAGCTTTCTTT.

This chain links TRBV7-3 with TRBJ2-1, with D perhaps matching TRBD2 (5 bases). CDR1 is SGHTA, CDR2 FQGTGA, per germline. Trimming pared 5 bases from V and 9 bases from J, leaving 26 bases between. This CDR3 has 17 amino acids. The CDR3 is CASSLFKKDSPGGEQFF. The CDR3 DNA sequence: TGTGCCAGCAGCCTATTTAAAAAGGACTCTCCTGGAGGTGAGCAGTTCTTC.

The chain joins TRBV13 to TRBJ1-2; no clear D. The V end was cut by 1 base, the J end by 7 bases, with 13 bases between. Germline assignment: CDR1 PRHDT and CDR2 FYEKMQ (reference sequence). This CDR3 has 14 amino acids. CDR3 bases: TGTGCCAGCAGCTTAGCCGTCGGGGTGACTGGCTACACCTTC. Its translation is CASSLAVGVTGYTF.

This chain connects TRBV21-1 to TRBJ2-2; the DNA was not used to check the table's D call, TRBD2. TRBV21-1 is reported as a pseudogene. The CDR3 loop spans 15 amino acids. Here the CDR3 DNA reads TGTGCCAGCAAGAGGCGGGAGTTGGGCACCGGGGAGCTGTTTTTT. It translates to CASKRRELGTGELFF.

V is TRBV27 and J is TRBJ2-7, with 9 nucleotides matching TRBD1. The J segment lost 6 bases and the V segment lost 3 bases, leaving 9 bases of the junction unmatched. This CDR3 contains 15 residues. CDR1 is MNHEY, CDR2 SMNVEV, per germline (reference sequence). CDR3 residues: CASSLAADRGGEQYV. CDR3 nucleotides: TGTGCCAGCAGTTTGGCTGCGGACAGGGGAGGCGAGCAGTACGTC.

The rearrangement uses TRBV5-4 and TRBJ2-5; TRBD2 matches 10 bases. The trim removed 4 bases at V and 8 bases at J, leaving 23 bases unmatched. Germline V CDR1 and CDR2: SGHNT, YYREEE (reference sequence). The CDR3 spans 19 residues. CDR3 nucleotide sequence: TGTGCCAGCAGCCCAAGACGGACATCTAGCGGGAGAATTATCCCAACCCAGTACTTC. Translation gives CASSPRRTSSGRIIPTQYF.

The V and J genes are TRBV15 and TRBJ1-6; 7 bases line up with TRBD1. After removal of 4 bases from V and 10 bases from J, the junction contained 13 bases not matched to a gene. Germline CDR1 is LNHNV and CDR2 is YYDKDF (reference sequence). The CDR3 extends over 16 amino acids. The CDR3 reads CATSNLGTEHDSPLHF. CDR3 nucleotides: TGTGCCACCAGCAACCTAGGGACAGAGCACGACTCACCCCTCCACTTT.

This chain uses TRBV7-9 with TRBJ2-5; 10 bases fit TRBD2. CDR3 length equals 16 residues. J gave up 5 bases and V 4 bases, and 10 bases lay outside the gene matches. CDR1 SEHNR and CDR2 FQNEAQ come from the germline V gene (reference sequence). The CDR3 loop is CASSSTSGAGRETQYF. The CDR3 region has the DNA TGTGCCAGCAGCTCAACTAGCGGGGCGGGGCGGGAGACCCAGTACTTC.

The V gene is TRBV6-5, the J gene TRBJ2-7, with D possibly matching TRBD2 (5 bases). The germline CDR1 and CDR2 sequences are MNHEY and SVGAGI. The CDR3 is 15 amino acids. The germline V and J ends were trimmed by 6 bases and 4 bases, with 19 bases remaining between them. In DNA form, the CDR3 reads TGTGCCAGCAGCCACACCGGGCGGAGGTTGTACGAGCAGTACGTC. Amino acid sequence: CASSHTGRRLYEQYV.

This chain uses TRBV2 with TRBJ1-6; D may be TRBD1 (5 bases). Trimming stripped 2 bases from V and 9 bases from J, with 11 bases between. Germline loops: CDR1 SNHLY, CDR2 FYNNEI. The CDR3 is made up of 14 amino acids. The CDR3 is CASSEQGVSSPLHF. The CDR3 DNA sequence: TGTGCCAGCAGTGAACAGGGTGTTAGTTCACCCCTCCACTTT.

The gene calls are TRBV5-5 and TRBJ2-3; TRBD2 matches at 11 bases. Germline CDR1 and CDR2: SGHKS and YYEKEE (reference sequence). V trimming: 3 bases; J trimming: 0 bases; junction bases outside the gene matches: 3. CDR3 length: 16 amino acids. CDR3 residues: CASSSIAGGSTDTQYF. Written as DNA, the CDR3 is TGTGCCAGCAGCTCGATAGCGGGAGGGAGCACAGATACGCAGTATTTT.

J is TRBJ2-1 and V is TRBV3-1 (or the pseudogene TRBV3-2), with TRBD2 matching 14 bases. Unmatched junction bases numbered 7, after V lost 1 base and J lost 8 bases. This CDR3 spans 17 amino acids. The germline V gene has CDR1 LGHDT and CDR2 YNNKEL (reference sequence). The chain's CDR3 is CASSQVPGTSGSYEQFF. In DNA form, the CDR3 reads TGTGCCAGCAGCCAAGTTCCCGGGACTAGCGGGAGCTATGAGCAGTTCTTC.

V and J are TRBV5-1 and TRBJ1-4; 8 positions agree with TRBD1. V lost 4 bases to trimming and J lost 6 bases; unmatched junction nucleotides: 8. The CDR3 is 15 amino acids. The germline V gene encodes CDR1 SGHRS and CDR2 YFSETQ. The DNA for the CDR3 is TGCGCCAGCAGCGACGGACAGGGTATATATGAAAAACTGTTTTTT. It encodes CASSDGQGIYEKLFF.

This clone was seen more than once but under ten times. V usage is TRBV19 and J usage is TRBJ2-3, with 10 bases identical to TRBD2. This CDR3 has 12 residues. Germline CDR1 is LNHDA and CDR2 is SQIVND (reference sequence). Unmatched junction bases numbered 2, after V lost 8 bases and J lost 6 bases. The CDR3 DNA reads as TGTGCCAGTCAAGCGGGGGGGGATACGCAGTATTTT. This sequence encodes CASQAGGDTQYF.

The CDR3 DNA follows: TGTGCCAGCAGCCCCCGCCGAGTTCACACCGGGGAGCTGTTTTTT. It translates to CASSPRRVHTGELFF. V gene TRBV11-3 combines with J gene TRBJ2-2; D is uncertain. CDR1 and CDR2 from the germline V gene are SGHNT and YENEEA. V was clipped by 5 bases and J by 3 bases, with 13 bases between them. This CDR3 spans 15 amino acids.

The rearrangement links TRBV3-1 (or the pseudogene TRBV3-2) to TRBJ2-1; D remains ambiguous. V lost 0 bases and J 5 bases, leaving 11 bases between the germline ends. The germline CDR1 and CDR2 sequences are LGHDT and YNNKEL (reference sequence). The CDR3 has 15 residues. This chain's CDR3 is CASSQDGSPHNEQFF. The CDR3 region has the DNA TGTGCCAGCAGCCAAGATGGTAGCCCCCACAATGAGCAGTTCTTC.

The chain uses TRBV29-1 and TRBJ2-3, with 10 positions matching TRBD1. The CDR3 extends over 13 amino acids. V trimming: 4 bases; J trimming: 6 bases; junction bases outside the gene matches: 4. Germline CDR1 SQVTM, CDR2 ANQGSEA. The CDR3 region has the DNA TGCAGCGTTGGACAGGGGGCTGGGGATACGCAGTATTTT. Protein sequence: CSVGQGAGDTQYF.

The rearrangement uses TRBV11-3 and TRBJ1-1; a possible D gene is TRBD1 (6 bases). The germline V and J ends were trimmed by 2 bases and 4 bases, with 11 bases remaining between them. The CDR3 is 14 residues long. CDR1 is SGHNT and CDR2 is YENEEA in the germline V gene. The chain's CDR3 is CASSLPGAGTEAFF. The DNA for the CDR3 is TGTGCCAGCAGCTTACCAGGGGCAGGCACTGAAGCTTTCTTT.

The V call is TRBV19, the J call TRBJ2-1; TRBD1 aligns across 7 bases. V was clipped by 7 bases and J by 8 bases; unmatched bases: 5. The CDR3 length is 12 residues. Germline assignment: CDR1 LNHDA and CDR2 SQIVND (reference sequence). The CDR3 sequence: CASMTGTDEQFF. The CDR3 region has the DNA TGTGCCAGTATGACAGGGACGGATGAGCAGTTCTTC.

This chain joins TRBV25-1 and TRBJ1-2; 7 nucleotides line up with TRBD1. The CDR3 is 16 amino acids. Germline V CDR1 and CDR2: MGHDK, SYGVNS. V was clipped by 3 bases and J by 0 bases; unmatched bases: 7. The CDR3: CASSDSRDRPNYGYTF. The DNA of the CDR3 is TGTGCCAGCAGTGACTCCCGGGACAGACCTAACTATGGCTACACCTTC.

The CDR3 spells CASSQVPSGGLETQYF. The CDR3 nucleotides read TGTGCCAGCAGCCAAGTTCCTAGCGGGGGTCTGGAGACCCAGTACTTC. The chain employs TRBV3-1 (or the pseudogene TRBV3-2) and TRBJ2-5; 10 bases fit TRBD2. This CDR3 contains 16 residues. V lost 1 base and J lost 5; bases outside the gene matches: 7. CDR1 LGHDT and CDR2 YNNKEL come from the germline V gene (reference sequence).